This entry features one TCR beta chain sequence. This sample was included in a study of T cell changes during pregnancy in multiple sclerosis. This table comes from immunoSEQ multiplex PCR, and its TCRdb copy is limited to in-frame clones, with some not included. The sample lists some 48,000 clones, 85% to 95% seen once, with approximately 5.6% in the top ten. Germline CDR1 reads SGDLS; CDR2 reads YYNGEE. The CDR3 totals 17 residues. With 4 bases clipped from V and 2 bases from J, the junction kept 11 bases outside the gene matches. This chain links TRBV9 with TRBJ2-2; 7 nucleotides align to TRBD2. This sequence originates from a female donor with multiple sclerosis, enrolled in a pregnancy study. Here the sequenced sample was CD8+ T cells from peripheral blood mononuclear cells, taken in the first trimester of pregnancy. In DNA form, the CDR3 reads TGTGCCAGCAGCCCCAGAGGTCGGGGGGTAAACACCGGGGAGCTGTTTTTT. Its translation: CASSPRGRGVNTGELFF.